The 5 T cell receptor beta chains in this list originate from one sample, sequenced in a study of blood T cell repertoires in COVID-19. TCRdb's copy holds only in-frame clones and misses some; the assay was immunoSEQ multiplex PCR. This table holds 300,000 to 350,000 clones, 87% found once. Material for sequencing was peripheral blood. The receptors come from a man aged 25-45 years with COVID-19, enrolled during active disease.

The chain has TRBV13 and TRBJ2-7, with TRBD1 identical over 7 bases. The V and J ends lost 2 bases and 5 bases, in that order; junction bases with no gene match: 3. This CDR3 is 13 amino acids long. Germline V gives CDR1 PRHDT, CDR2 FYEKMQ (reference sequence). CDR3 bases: TGTGCCAGCAGCTTAAAAGGGGGCAACGAGCAGTACTTC. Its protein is CASSLKGGNEQYF.

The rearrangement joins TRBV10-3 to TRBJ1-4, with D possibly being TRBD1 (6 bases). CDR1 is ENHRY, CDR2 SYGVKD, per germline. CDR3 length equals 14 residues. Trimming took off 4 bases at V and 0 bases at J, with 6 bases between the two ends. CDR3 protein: CAISGTATNEKLFF. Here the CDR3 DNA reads TGTGCCATCAGTGGGACAGCAACTAATGAAAAACTGTTTTTT.

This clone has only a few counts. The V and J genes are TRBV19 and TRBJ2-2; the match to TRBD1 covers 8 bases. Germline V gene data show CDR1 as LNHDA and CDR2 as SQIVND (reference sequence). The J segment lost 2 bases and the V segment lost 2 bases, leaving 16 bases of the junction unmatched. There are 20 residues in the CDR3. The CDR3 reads CASSINRPGRGRSNTGELFF. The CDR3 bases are TGTGCCAGTAGTATAAATCGACCGGGCAGGGGGCGAAGTAACACCGGGGAGCTGTTTTTT.

CDR3 nucleotide sequence: TGTGCCACCAGTGAATGGGACAGGGGAAACACCATATATTTT. This sequence encodes CATSEWDRGNTIYF. V is TRBV24-1 and J is TRBJ1-3; 8 bases are shared with TRBD1. V was pared by 4 bases and J by 4 bases, with 2 bases of the junction left unmatched. The CDR3 has 14 amino acids. CDR1 is KGHDR, CDR2 SFDVKD, per germline.

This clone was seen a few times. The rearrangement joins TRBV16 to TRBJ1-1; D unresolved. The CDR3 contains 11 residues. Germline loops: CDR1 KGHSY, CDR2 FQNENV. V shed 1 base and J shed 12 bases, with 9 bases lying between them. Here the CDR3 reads CASSQLGAPFF. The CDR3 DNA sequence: TGTGCCAGCAGCCAATTAGGAGCTCCTTTCTTT.